This T cell receptor (beta chain) is from a study of PD-1 blockade in classical Hodgkin lymphoma. Germline V lookup: CDR1 GTSNPN, CDR2 SVGIG (reference sequence). This CDR3 comprises 16 residues. V was pared by 4 bases and J by 5 bases, with 23 bases between. The table came from immunoSEQ multiplex PCR; TCRdb's copy has only in-frame clones and leaves some out. Of approximately 60,000 clones in the sample, roughly 88% are singletons; the top ten hold approximately 13%. All trial patients relapsed after autologous stem cell transplantation. This clonotype was obtained from a human donor with classical Hodgkin lymphoma. The material was peripheral blood mononuclear cells (PBMCs), obtained at baseline. This rearrangement joins TRBV30 to TRBJ1-2; D is uncertain. The CDR3 region has the DNA TGTGCCTGGACGAAAGGGCAGCCACCTTCCTTTTATGGCTACACCTTC. Its translation: CAWTKGQPPSFYGYTF.